This T cell receptor beta chain comes out of a study of CD8+CD57+ T cells in acquired aplastic anemia. Study in general: Average DNA yield from sorted CD4+ and CD8+ cells was around 3 ug. The study's findings and limits: Overlap between patients and controls comprised just under 30 CD8+ CDR3 sequences. Patients and controls had CD8+ Simpson's diversity values that were not significantly distinct.

Of note for this clonotype: Antigen unknown.

It was patients with CD8+CD57+ cell expansion by flow cytometry who were chosen for sequencing. The blood sampling took place in patients who had so far received no therapy. Genomic DNA constituted the template upon which TCR beta VDJ and CDR3 profiling was performed. In TCRdb, the reads were re-called with MiXCR into one record per CDR3 protein. The data show 95,000 to 150,000 distinct CDR3 sequences, with 58% seen just once and 25% to 30% held by the top ten. This CDR3 contains 14 residues. Trimming removed 5 bases at V and 0 bases at J, with 10 bases between. Looked up from germline, CDR1 is LNHDA and CDR2 is SQIVND (reference sequence).

The sample taken for sequencing was sorted CD4+, CD8+, or CD8+CD57+ T cells (not recorded which) from PBMCs. V is TRBV19 and J is TRBJ1-1; tentatively, D is TRBD1 (5 bases). The sequence was collected from a human donor with aplastic anemia. CDR3 DNA sequence: TGTGCCAGTAGTCTAGGGGTTATGAACACTGAAGCTTTCTTT. It is translated as CASSLGVMNTEAFF.